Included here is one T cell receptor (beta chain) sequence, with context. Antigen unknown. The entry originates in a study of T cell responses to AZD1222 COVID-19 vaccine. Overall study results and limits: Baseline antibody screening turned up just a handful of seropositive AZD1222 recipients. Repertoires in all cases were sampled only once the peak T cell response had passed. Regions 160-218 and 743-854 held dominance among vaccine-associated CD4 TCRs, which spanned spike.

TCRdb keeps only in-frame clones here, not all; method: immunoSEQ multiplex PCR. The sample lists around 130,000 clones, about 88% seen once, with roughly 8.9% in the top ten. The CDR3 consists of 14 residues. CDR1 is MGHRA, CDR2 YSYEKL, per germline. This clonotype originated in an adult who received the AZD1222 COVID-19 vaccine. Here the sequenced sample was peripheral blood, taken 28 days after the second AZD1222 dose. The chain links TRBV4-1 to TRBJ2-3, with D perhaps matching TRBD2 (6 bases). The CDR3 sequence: CAAGTSLGTDTQYF. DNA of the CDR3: TGCGCTGCGGGTACTAGCCTTGGGACAGATACGCAGTATTTT.